This TCR beta chain was identified in a study of T cells in localized non-small cell lung cancer. Overall study results and limits: Because sequencing included only one region (of the tumor), heterogeneity remains possible.

Trimming cost V 0 bases and J 7 bases; bases outside gene matches: 4. Germline V gene lookup returns CDR1 SQVTM and CDR2 ANQGSEA. The length of the CDR3 is 16 residues. TCRdb keeps only in-frame clones here, not all; method: immunoSEQ multiplex PCR. The data contain more than 100,000 clones, around 89% of them seen just once; the ten biggest clones take up 1.7%. On this clone: Its specificity is unknown.

The receptor's source is a female donor over 55 with stage I lung adenocarcinoma. The input for sequencing was peripheral blood, taken before any cancer treatment. The chain has TRBV29-1 and TRBJ2-2, with 14 nucleotides matching TRBD2. CDR3 in DNA: TGCAGCGTTGAAGACGGACTAGCGGGAGGTGACGGGGAGCTGTTTTTT. This encodes CSVEDGLAGGDGELFF.